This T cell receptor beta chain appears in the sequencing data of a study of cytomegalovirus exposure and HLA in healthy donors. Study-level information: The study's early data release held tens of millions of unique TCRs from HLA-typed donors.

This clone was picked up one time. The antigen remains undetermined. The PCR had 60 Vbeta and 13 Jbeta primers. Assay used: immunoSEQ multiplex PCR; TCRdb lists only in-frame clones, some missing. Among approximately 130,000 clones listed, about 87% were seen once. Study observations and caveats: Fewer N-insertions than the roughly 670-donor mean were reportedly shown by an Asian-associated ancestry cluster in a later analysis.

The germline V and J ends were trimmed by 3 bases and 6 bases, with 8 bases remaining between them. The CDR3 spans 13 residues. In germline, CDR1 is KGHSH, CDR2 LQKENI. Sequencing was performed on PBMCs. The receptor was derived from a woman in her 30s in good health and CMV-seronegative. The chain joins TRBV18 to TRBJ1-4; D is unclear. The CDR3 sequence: CASSPKQDEKLFF. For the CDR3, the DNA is TGTGCCAGCTCACCGAAGCAGGATGAAAAACTGTTTTTT. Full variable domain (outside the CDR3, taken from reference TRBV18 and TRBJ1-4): NAGVMQNPRHLVRRRGQEARLRCSPMKGHSHVYWYRQLPEEGLKFMVYLQKENIIDESGMPKERFSAEFPKEGPSILRIQQVVRGDSAAYFCASSPKQDEKLFFGSGTQLSVL.